The present T cell receptor (beta chain) was sequenced within a study of T cells in Graves' hyperthyroidism and ophthalmopathy (dated by TCRdb to between 2018 and 2021). Describing the broader study: Peripheral blood was collected at initial diagnosis, before any treatment. The paper describes TCR Vbeta CDR3 sequencing of about 140 peripheral blood samples, made up of roughly 45 ophthalmopathy patients, some 76 hyperthyroidism patients and about 17 progressor patients. An independent validation cohort of 18 to 20 hyperthyroidism patients and about 16 patients who later progressed to ophthalmopathy tested prospective prediction of ophthalmopathy. In addition, the study compared T-cell repertoires in thyroid tissue and in blood from roughly six Graves' hyperthyroidism patients. After blood sampling, hyperthyroidism patients were treated with methimazole at a starting dose of 30 mg daily, and ophthalmopathy patients were treated with high-dose intravenous methylprednisolone. A discovery cohort of about a hundred patients, roughly 45 with Graves' ophthalmopathy and over 55 with stable Graves' hyperthyroidism, was used to find distinguishing TCR V-J signatures. The 100 or so discovery patients were randomly divided into training and test sets at a 7:3 ratio. Overall study outcomes, separate from this receptor: No statistical method was used to set the sample size in advance, and investigators knew the group allocation. In validation, the model predicted progression to ophthalmopathy with over 65% sensitivity and 72% to 85% specificity, a median of 6.5 months before onset. Ophthalmopathy was separated from stable hyperthyroidism by a 13 V-J signature model, with roughly 88% sensitivity and about 81% specificity obtained in cross-validation and 80%/75% obtained in testing. Most expanded thyroid clonotypes (frequency above 0.001) were also detected in blood, suggesting blood repertoires may reflect thyroid immune responses.

TCR beta CDR3 regions were amplified from RNA transcripts. The first round of RT-PCR for the TCR CDR3 was performed with the HTBI primer set and the Qiagen OneStep RT-PCR kit. The libraries were constructed in a second round of multiplex PCR and then size-selected and purified. Libraries were sequenced paired-end with 100 bp reads on an Illumina HiSeq2000. In the paper's pipeline: SOAPnuke was used to process the raw data, throwing out any read that contained adapters or uncalled bases, had a mean Phred below 15, or lacked an exact constant-primer or identifier match. COPE v1.2.5 was used to merge the high-quality paired reads, and each unique nucleotide sequence was defined as a clonotype. MiTCR v1.1 was used to align the clonotypes against IMGT TRBV, TRBD and TRBJ reference segments. Analysis was restricted to V-J combinations with a frequency above 0.0001, which covered just over 98% of repertoires. A TCS score was defined as the ratio of F50 (clonal expansion) to E x V (chaos), with BLOSUM62-based TCRdist applied between CDR3 peptides within each V-J. Welch's t-statistics and random forest reduced roughly 540 V-J features to 13, which were used in a naive Bayes classifier (R e1071). TCRdb's own reprocessing of the public reads used fastp at Q25 and MiXCR and kept productive beta chains. Under each unique CDR3 protein, matching rows form one entry showing the most common genes and DNA. The V and J calls shown here were made by TCRdb, not taken from the authors' results. The sample data list hundreds of thousands of distinct CDR3 sequences, and 16% of these were observed just once. Together, the top ten hold roughly 3% of the sample.

From the cysteine through the phenylalanine, the CDR3 covers 13 amino acids. Only the CDR3 portion is preserved as DNA: 39 bases, with reading frame beginning at the first base. Between the V and J ends, shortened by 5 bases and 8 bases respectively, the junction contains 12 bases. From a lookup of the germline V gene, CDR1 and CDR2 are SGHTA and FQGTGA. This clonotype was detected only a few times. Its antigen is not yet known. No per-base quality is available; no much larger clone lies one base away. In the ophthalmopathy patients, disease was moderately to severely active, with a Clinical Activity Score of 3 or more, a NOSPECS grade of 4 or more, and a duration of less than 3 months. Patients with uncontrolled infections, other autoimmune diseases, pregnancy or lactation were excluded. Clinical symptoms, serum thyroxine and TRAb, thyroid ultrasound, and orbital computed tomography formed the basis for the diagnoses. PBMCs were isolated from about 9.2 ml of fresh peripheral blood by Ficoll-Paque density gradient centrifugation. Total RNA was extracted using Trizol reagent, and RNA quality was assessed on an Agilent 2100 Bioanalyzer.

The receptor was isolated from a woman in her 40s with Graves' ophthalmopathy. The specimen sequenced was blood. This chain is built from TRBV7-3 and TRBJ2-2; no D gene can be assigned with confidence. The base sequence is TGTGCCAGCAGCCCACCGGGCCATGGGGAGCTGTTTTTT. Its protein is CASSPPGHGELFF.